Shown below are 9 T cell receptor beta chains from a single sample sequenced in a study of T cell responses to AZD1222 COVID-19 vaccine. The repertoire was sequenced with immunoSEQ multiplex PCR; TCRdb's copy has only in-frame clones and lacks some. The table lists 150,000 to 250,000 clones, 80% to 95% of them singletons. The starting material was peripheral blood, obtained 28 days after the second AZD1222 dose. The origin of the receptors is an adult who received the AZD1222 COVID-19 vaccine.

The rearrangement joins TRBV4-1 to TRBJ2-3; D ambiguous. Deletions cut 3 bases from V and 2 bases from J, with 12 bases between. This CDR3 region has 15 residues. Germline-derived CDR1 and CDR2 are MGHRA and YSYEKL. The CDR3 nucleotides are TGCGCCAGCAGCCAGATGATGGCCCCCACAGATACGCAGTATTTT. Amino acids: CASSQMMAPTDTQYF.

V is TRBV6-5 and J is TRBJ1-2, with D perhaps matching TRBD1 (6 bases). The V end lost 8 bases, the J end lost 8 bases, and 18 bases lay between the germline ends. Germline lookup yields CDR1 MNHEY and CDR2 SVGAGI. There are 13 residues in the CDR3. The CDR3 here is CASQPGQMEGYTF. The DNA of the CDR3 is TGTGCCAGCCAACCGGGACAAATGGAAGGCTACACCTTC.

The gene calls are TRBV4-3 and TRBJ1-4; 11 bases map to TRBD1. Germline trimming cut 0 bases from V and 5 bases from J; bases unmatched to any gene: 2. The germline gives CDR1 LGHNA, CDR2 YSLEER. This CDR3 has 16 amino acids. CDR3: CASSQDGDRGNEKLFF. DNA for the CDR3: TGCGCCAGCAGCCAAGATGGGGACAGGGGGAATGAAAAACTGTTTTTT.

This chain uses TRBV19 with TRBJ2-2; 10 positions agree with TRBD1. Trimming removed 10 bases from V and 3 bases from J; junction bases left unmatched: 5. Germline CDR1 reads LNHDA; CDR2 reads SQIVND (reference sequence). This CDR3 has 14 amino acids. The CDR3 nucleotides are TGTGCCACCGACAGGGGGCAATACACCGGGGAGCTGTTTTTT. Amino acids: CATDRGQYTGELFF.

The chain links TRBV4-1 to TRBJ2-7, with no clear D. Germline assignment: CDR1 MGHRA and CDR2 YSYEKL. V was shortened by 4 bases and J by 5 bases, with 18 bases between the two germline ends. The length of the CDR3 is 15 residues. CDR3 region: CASSPNFGVVNEQYF. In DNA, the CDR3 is TGCGCCAGCAGCCCGAATTTTGGGGTAGTCAACGAGCAGTACTTC.

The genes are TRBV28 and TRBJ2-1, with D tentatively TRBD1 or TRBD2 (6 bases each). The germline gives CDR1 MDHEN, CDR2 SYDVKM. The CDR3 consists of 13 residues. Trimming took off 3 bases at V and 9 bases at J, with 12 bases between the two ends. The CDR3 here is CASSLWGAGEQFF. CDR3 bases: TGTGCCAGCAGTTTGTGGGGGGCAGGTGAGCAGTTCTTC.

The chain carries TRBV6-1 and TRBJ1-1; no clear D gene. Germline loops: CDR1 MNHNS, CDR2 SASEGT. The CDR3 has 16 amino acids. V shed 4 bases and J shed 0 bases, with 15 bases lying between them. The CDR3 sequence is CASSVTPINLNTEAFF. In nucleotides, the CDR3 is TGTGCCAGCAGTGTGACCCCAATTAACTTGAACACTGAAGCTTTCTTT.

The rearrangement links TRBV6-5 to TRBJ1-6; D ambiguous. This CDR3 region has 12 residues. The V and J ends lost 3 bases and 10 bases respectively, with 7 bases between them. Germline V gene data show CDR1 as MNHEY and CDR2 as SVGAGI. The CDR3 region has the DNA TGTGCCAGCAGTTATACCAGATCACCCCTCCACTTT. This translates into CASSYTRSPLHF.

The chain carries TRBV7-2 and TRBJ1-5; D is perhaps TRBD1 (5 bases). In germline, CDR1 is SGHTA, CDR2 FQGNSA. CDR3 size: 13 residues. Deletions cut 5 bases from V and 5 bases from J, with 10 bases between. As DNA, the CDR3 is TGTGCCAGCAGCGAAGGGGTCGATCAGCCCCAGCATTTT. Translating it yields CASSEGVDQPQHF.